A selection of T cell receptor beta chains follows, all from one sample in a study of graft-versus-host responses after intestinal transplantation. For these receptors, no antigen is known. Generated by immunoSEQ multiplex PCR, the TCRdb table keeps only in-frame clones and is missing some. The table records 65,000 to 90,000 clones, around 89% of them present only once. The sequences come from unstimulated CD8+ T cells sorted from spleen or lymph node cells, collected before intestinal transplant. Receptors were obtained from a human donor who received an intestinal transplant. The CDR3 runs from the conserved cysteine through the conserved F or W. The D gene is left open where the match is weak. Rows give clone size only sometimes, using once, few, many, or a class for an expanded clone.

abundance: once
v_gene: TRBV4-1
d_gene: -
j_gene: TRBJ2-3
CDR3nt: TGCGCCAGCAGCCCCCTCGGGAGCTGGGCAACAGATACGCAGTATTTT
CDR3aa: CASSPLGSWATDTQYF

abundance: -
v_gene: TRBV5-1
d_gene: TRBD2
j_gene: TRBJ2-2
CDR3nt: TGCGCCAGCAGCTCGAGGGACTACCTTCACACCGGGGAGCTGTTTTTT
CDR3aa: CASSSRDYLHTGELFF

abundance: -
v_gene: TRBV5-8
d_gene: -
j_gene: TRBJ1-2
CDR3nt: TGTGCCAGCAGCAGGCGGGGGTCCAACTATGGCTACACCTTC
CDR3aa: CASSRRGSNYGYTF

abundance: -
v_gene: TRBV5-6
d_gene: TRBD2
j_gene: TRBJ2-7
CDR3nt: TGTGCCAGCAGCTTGGAGCGGGGCCCCTACGAGCAGTACTTC
CDR3aa: CASSLERGPYEQYF

abundance: -
v_gene: TRBV4-1
d_gene: -
j_gene: TRBJ2-5
CDR3nt: TGCGCCAGCAGCCAGACTCCTCCGGGTTATGAAGGAGAGACCCAGTACTTC
CDR3aa: CASSQTPPGYEGETQYF

abundance: -
v_gene: TRBV4-2
d_gene: -
j_gene: TRBJ1-3
CDR3nt: TGTGCCAGCAGTTCGACTCCGGGGGAAGCTAGAGGAAACACCATATATTTT
CDR3aa: CASSSTPGEARGNTIYF

abundance: once
v_gene: TRBV9
d_gene: -
j_gene: TRBJ1-3
CDR3nt: TGTGCCAGCAGCGCCCGAGACAGTCACTCTGGAAACACCATATATTTT
CDR3aa: CASSARDSHSGNTIYF

abundance: -
v_gene: TRBV28
d_gene: TRBD1
j_gene: TRBJ2-7
CDR3nt: TGTGCCAGCAGTTTGGGTCCGACAGGGCCATGGGAGCAGTACTTC
CDR3aa: CASSLGPTGPWEQYF

abundance: -
v_gene: TRBV13
d_gene: TRBD2
j_gene: TRBJ2-1
CDR3nt: TGTGCCAGCAGCCTAGCGGAGCCCGCCTACAATGAGCAGTTCTTC
CDR3aa: CASSLAEPAYNEQFF

abundance: -
v_gene: TRBV4-1
d_gene: TRBD1
j_gene: TRBJ1-1
CDR3nt: TGCGCCAGCAGCCCGGGACAGGGACGGGGAGGTGAAGCTTTCTTT
CDR3aa: CASSPGQGRGGEAFF

abundance: -
v_gene: TRBV27
d_gene: -
j_gene: TRBJ2-3
CDR3nt: TGTGCCAGCGCGCGGGACTTCACAGATACGCAGTATTTT
CDR3aa: CASARDFTDTQYF

abundance: -
v_gene: TRBV13
d_gene: -
j_gene: TRBJ2-7
CDR3nt: TGTGCCAGCACCTTTTCACGAGGGTACAGCTACGAGCAGTACTTC
CDR3aa: CASTFSRGYSYEQYF

abundance: -
v_gene: TRBV30
d_gene: -
j_gene: TRBJ1-3
CDR3nt: TGTGCCTGGAGTGTACGTGGGGCCCTCTCTGGAAACACCATATATTTT
CDR3aa: CAWSVRGALSGNTIYF